This T cell receptor (beta chain) emerged from a study of blood T cell repertoires in COVID-19. Germline V CDR1 and CDR2: MGHRA, YSYEKL. V lost 3 bases, J lost 4 bases, and 10 bases stayed unmatched. The CDR3 contains 17 residues. The data were produced by immunoSEQ multiplex PCR, yet TCRdb's version contains in-frame clones alone and is incomplete. Among about 130,000 clones listed, roughly 84% were seen once. This clonotype originated in a woman of 80 years or more with acute or convalescent COVID-19. The chain has TRBV4-1 and TRBJ2-3, with 10 bases aligning to TRBD1. The sequenced material came from peripheral blood. CDR3 amino acids: CASSQFSGTGVADTQYF. DNA for the CDR3: TGCGCCAGCAGCCAGTTCTCCGGGACAGGGGTGGCAGATACGCAGTATTTT.